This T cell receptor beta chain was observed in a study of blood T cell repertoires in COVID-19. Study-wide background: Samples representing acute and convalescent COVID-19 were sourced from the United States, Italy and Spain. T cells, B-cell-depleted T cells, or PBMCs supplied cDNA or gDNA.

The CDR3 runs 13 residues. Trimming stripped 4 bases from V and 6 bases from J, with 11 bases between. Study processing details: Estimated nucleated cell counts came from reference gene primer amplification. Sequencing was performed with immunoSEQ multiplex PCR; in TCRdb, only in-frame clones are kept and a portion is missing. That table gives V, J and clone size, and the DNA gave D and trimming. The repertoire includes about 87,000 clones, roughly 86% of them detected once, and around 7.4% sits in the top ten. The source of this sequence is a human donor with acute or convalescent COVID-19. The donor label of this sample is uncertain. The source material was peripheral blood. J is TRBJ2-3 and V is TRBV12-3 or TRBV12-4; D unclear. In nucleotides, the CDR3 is TGTGCCAGCAGTTCCGACTCGTCCGATACGCAGTATTTT. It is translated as CASSSDSSDTQYF.